This passage covers 19 T cell receptor beta chains from one sample sequenced in a study of T cells in Graves' hyperthyroidism and ophthalmopathy. Authors of the study amplified TCR beta CDR3 regions from RNA transcripts. The TCR CDR3 was amplified in a first-round RT-PCR using the HTBI primer set. A single record per CDR3 protein comes from TCRdb applying MiXCR to the multiplex PCR reads. Here the sample spans approximately 570,000 distinct CDR3 sequences, 20% being singletons. Sequencing was done on a sample of blood. The receptors were gathered from a man aged 35-49 years with Graves' ophthalmopathy.

This clonotype showed up many times. The CDR3 DNA reads TGTGCCAGCAGCTCTGGAAACACCATATATTTT. Amino acids: CASSSGNTIYF. This rearrangement joins TRBV28 to TRBJ1-3; D remains ambiguous. The CDR3 is 11 residues long. Looked up from germline, CDR1 is MDHEN and CDR2 is SYDVKM. V gave up 6 bases and J gave up 0 bases, with 0 bases separating them.

The sample holds a few counts of this clonotype. The rearrangement uses TRBV20-1 and TRBJ1-2, with 8 nucleotides matching TRBD1. The CDR3 loop spans 14 amino acids. CDR1 DFQATT and CDR2 SNEGSKA come from the germline V gene (reference sequence). In DNA form, the CDR3 reads TGCAGACCCAAAGGGGGGGGACAGGTCTATGGCTACACCTTC. It translates to CRPKGGGQVYGYTF.

This clonotype was detected only a few times. V usage is TRBV6-1 and J usage is TRBJ2-2; TRBD2 aligns across 9 bases. Germline V gene data show CDR1 as MNHNS and CDR2 as SASEGT. The CDR3 runs to 16 residues. V trimming: 6 bases; J trimming: 7 bases; junction bases outside the gene matches: 12. The CDR3 protein is CASSWGGGASGGELFF. The CDR3 nucleotides are TGTGCCAGCAGCTGGGGCGGGGGGGCATCTGGCGGGGAGCTGTTTTTT.

This clonotype was observed a few times. In DNA, the CDR3 is TGCGCCAGCAGCTCGGAGTTCGTCGTGAACACTGAAGCTTTCTTT. Amino acid sequence: CASSSEFVVNTEAFF. The chain links TRBV5-1 to TRBJ1-1; D unresolved. The CDR3 totals 15 residues. Per the germline V gene, CDR1 is SGHRS and CDR2 is YFSETQ. V gave up 3 bases and J gave up 0 bases, with 12 bases separating them. The variable domain in full, with the rest retrieved from reference TRBV5-1 and TRBJ1-1, is KAGVTQTPRYLIKTRGQQVTLSCSPISGHRSVSWYQQTPGQGLQFLFEYFSETQRNKGNFPGRFSGRQFSNSRSEMNVSTLELGDSALYLCASSSEFVVNTEAFFGQGTRLTVV.

There are a few counts of this clonotype. This chain links TRBV19 with TRBJ2-1; no reliable D call. The V end lost 2 bases, the J end lost 2 bases, and 13 bases lay between the germline ends. The germline V gene has CDR1 LNHDA and CDR2 SQIVND (reference sequence). This CDR3 comprises 16 residues. CDR3 DNA sequence: TGTGCCAGTAGTATAACGGCGGCGCTTCCCTACAATGAGCAGTTCTTC. Translating it yields CASSITAALPYNEQFF.

The table lists this clonotype with many counts. This sequence joins TRBV2 and TRBJ2-7; 9 positions match TRBD2. This CDR3 contains 14 residues. Unmatched junction bases numbered 9, after V lost 6 bases and J lost 6 bases. From germline, CDR1 is SNHLY and CDR2 FYNNEI. The chain's CDR3 is CASRPSGAEGEQYF. CDR3 DNA: TGTGCCAGCAGACCTAGCGGGGCCGAGGGCGAGCAGTACTTC.

This clonotype came up many times. The chain joins TRBV18 to TRBJ1-2; 10 bases fit TRBD1. After removal of 4 bases from V and 8 bases from J, the junction contained 13 bases not matched to a gene. CDR1 is KGHSH and CDR2 is LQKENI in the germline V gene. CDR3 size: 16 residues. The CDR3 loop is CASSHPPGQGTMGYTF. CDR3 bases: TGTGCCAGCTCACACCCACCGGGACAGGGGACTATGGGCTACACCTTC.

The sample holds a few counts of this clonotype. This rearrangement joins TRBV27 to TRBJ2-7; D gene ambiguous. With 6 bases removed from V and 3 bases from J, the gap between germline ends came to 12 bases. The length of the CDR3 is 13 residues. The germline V gene encodes CDR1 MNHEY and CDR2 SMNVEV (reference sequence). CDR3 DNA: TGTGCCAGCAGGCGTACCTATTACTACGAGCAGTACTTC. It specifies CASRRTYYYEQYF.

This clonotype was observed many times. This chain connects TRBV18 to TRBJ2-5; possibly TRBD1 or TRBD2 for D (5 bases each). Germline V gives CDR1 KGHSH, CDR2 LQKENI. This CDR3 has 13 residues. Trimming cost V 6 bases and J 2 bases, with 10 bases left between them. CDR3 protein: CASSGGRQETQYF. The CDR3, as DNA: TGTGCCAGCTCTGGGGGACGTCAAGAGACCCAGTACTTC.

This clonotype was seen once. This sequence may be a read error, since a much larger clone differs from it by one base. J is TRBJ1-1 and V is TRBV7-9; D perhaps matches TRBD1 (6 bases). The CDR3 runs 12 residues. From germline, CDR1 is SEHNR and CDR2 FQNEAQ (reference sequence). The V gene lost 3 bases and the J gene lost 7 bases, with 9 bases spanning the gap. Here the CDR3 reads CASSFDRIEAFF. The CDR3 bases are TGTGCCAGCAGCTTTGACAGGATTGAAGCTTTCTTT.

This clonotype was counted ten times or more. The chain is built from TRBV27 and TRBJ2-5; 11 positions agree with TRBD2. CDR1 is MNHEY, CDR2 SMNVEV, per germline (reference sequence). V lost 4 bases to trimming and J lost 4 bases; unmatched junction nucleotides: 14. This CDR3 is built from 18 residues. CDR3 coding DNA: TGTGCCAGCAGTTCTTACGGCCAAACTAGCGGGAGAGGAGAGACCCAGTACTTC. As protein: CASSSYGQTSGRGETQYF.

The chain is built from TRBV7-3 and TRBJ2-5; TRBD2 agrees at 8 bases. V was pared by 4 bases and J by 5 bases, with 6 bases of the junction left unmatched. There are 14 residues in the CDR3. Germline V gene data show CDR1 as SGHTA and CDR2 as FQGTGA. Here the CDR3 DNA reads TGTGCCAGCAGCTCGCAGGGACTAGGGGAGACCCAGTACTTC. Translated, it gives CASSSQGLGETQYF.

This clonotype has just a few counts. The chain recombines TRBV7-9 with TRBJ1-1; the D gene is possibly TRBD1 (5 bases). Germline CDR1 is SEHNR and CDR2 is FQNEAQ (reference sequence). CDR3 length: 14 residues. Trimming removed 0 bases from V and 2 bases from J, with 7 bases in between. As DNA, the CDR3 is TGTGCCAGCAGCTTAGCGGGGGACAACACTGAAGCTTTCTTT. The encoded protein is CASSLAGDNTEAFF.

Only one count was recorded for this clonotype. The chain carries TRBV29-1 and TRBJ1-1, with 10 nucleotides matching TRBD1. V dropped 7 bases and J dropped 4; count of bases not matched to a gene: 6. CDR1 SQVTM and CDR2 ANQGSEA come from the germline V gene. This CDR3 has 13 amino acids. The CDR3 here is CSGETGGFTEAFF. The DNA of the CDR3 is TGCAGCGGGGAGACAGGGGGCTTCACTGAAGCTTTCTTT.

This sequence joins TRBV7-8 and TRBJ2-7; D could derive from TRBD1 or TRBD2 (6 bases each). The CDR3 runs 15 residues. The V gene's germline CDR1 is SGHVS and CDR2 FQNEAQ. The germline V and J ends were trimmed by 1 base and 0 bases, with 10 bases remaining between them. The DNA of the CDR3 is TGTGCCAGCAGCTTAGGAAGGGGGGCCTCCTACGAGCAGTACTTC. This encodes CASSLGRGASYEQYF.

The chain uses TRBV6-5 and TRBJ1-5, with 8 positions matching TRBD1. V shed 4 bases, J shed 4 bases, and the junction held 6 bases outside the gene matches. The CDR3 runs 15 residues. Germline CDR1 and CDR2: MNHEY and SVGAGI. CDR3 residues: CASSSLGQANQPQHF. CDR3 bases: TGTGCCAGCAGTTCCCTGGGACAGGCAAATCAGCCCCAGCATTTT.

This clonotype was counted ten times or more. The chain couples TRBV3-1 to TRBJ2-3; D is unresolved. Germline lookup yields CDR1 LGHDT and CDR2 YNNKEL (reference sequence). CDR3 length equals 12 residues. V gave up 1 base and J gave up 5 bases, with 4 bases separating them. The CDR3 DNA is TGTGCCAGCAGCCAAGCAGAAGATACGCAGTATTTT. Its protein product is CASSQAEDTQYF.

The rearrangement links TRBV6-2 or TRBV6-3 to TRBJ1-1; TRBD1 aligns across 7 bases. V gave up 0 bases and J gave up 1 base; unmatched junction bases: 11. The germline V gene has CDR1 MNHEY and CDR2 SVGEGT. The CDR3 runs 18 residues. The DNA for the CDR3 is TGTGCCAGCAGTTACTCCTTAGATCCCGGGACAGAGAACACTGAAGCTTTCTTT. Its translation is CASSYSLDPGTENTEAFF.

This clonotype was recorded many times. V gene TRBV5-1 combines with J gene TRBJ2-1, with a possible D match to TRBD1 (6 bases). Trimming pared 0 bases from V and 6 bases from J, leaving 10 bases between. The V gene's germline CDR1 is SGHRS and CDR2 YFSETQ. The CDR3 consists of 14 residues. The CDR3 DNA is TGCGCCAGCAGCTTGGACAGGGTCCCCAATGAGCAGTTCTTC. Its translation is CASSLDRVPNEQFF.